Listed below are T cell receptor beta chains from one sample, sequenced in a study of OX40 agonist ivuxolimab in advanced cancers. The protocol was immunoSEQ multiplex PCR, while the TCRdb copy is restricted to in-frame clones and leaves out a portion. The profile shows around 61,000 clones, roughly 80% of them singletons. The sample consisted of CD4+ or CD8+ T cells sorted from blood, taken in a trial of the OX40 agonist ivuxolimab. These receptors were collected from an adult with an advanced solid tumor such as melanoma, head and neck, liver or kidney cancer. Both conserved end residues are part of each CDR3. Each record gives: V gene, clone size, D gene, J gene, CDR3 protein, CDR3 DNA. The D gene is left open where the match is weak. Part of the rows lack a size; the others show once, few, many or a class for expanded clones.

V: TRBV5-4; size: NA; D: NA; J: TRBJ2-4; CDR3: CASSYGGTSQNIQYF; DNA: TGTGCCAGCAGCTATGGAGGGACATCCCAAAACATTCAGTACTTC
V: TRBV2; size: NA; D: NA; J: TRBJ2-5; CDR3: CASLSWETQYF; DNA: TGTGCCAGCCTCAGTTGGGAGACCCAGTACTTC
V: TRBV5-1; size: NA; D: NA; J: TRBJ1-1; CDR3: CASSLNTEAFF; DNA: TGCGCCAGCAGCTTAAACACTGAAGCTTTCTTT
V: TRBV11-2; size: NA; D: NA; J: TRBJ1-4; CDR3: CASSPRAANEKLFF; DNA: TGTGCCAGCAGCCCCCGGGCAGCTAATGAAAAACTGTTTTTT
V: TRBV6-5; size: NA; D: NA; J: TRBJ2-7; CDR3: CASSYRPDYEQYF; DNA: TGTGCCAGCAGTTACCGCCCCGACTACGAGCAGTACTTC
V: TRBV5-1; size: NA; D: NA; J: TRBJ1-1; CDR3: CASSLDWAVNTEAFF; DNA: TGCGCCAGCAGCTTGGATTGGGCAGTGAACACTGAAGCTTTCTTT
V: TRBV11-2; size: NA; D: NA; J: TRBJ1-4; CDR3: CASSPGQTDEKLFF; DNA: TGTGCCAGCAGCCCCGGACAGACTGATGAAAAACTGTTTTTT
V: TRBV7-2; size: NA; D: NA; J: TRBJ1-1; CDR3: CASSSRLGGTEAFF; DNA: TGTGCCAGCAGCTCACGACTGGGTGGGACTGAAGCTTTCTTT
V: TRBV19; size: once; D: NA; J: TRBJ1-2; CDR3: CASRASVYGYTF; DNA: TGTGCCAGTAGAGCTTCAGTCTATGGCTACACCTTC
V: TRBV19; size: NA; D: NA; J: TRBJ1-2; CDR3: CASSTDTRYGYTF; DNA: TGTGCCAGTAGTACGGACACGCGCTATGGCTACACCTTC
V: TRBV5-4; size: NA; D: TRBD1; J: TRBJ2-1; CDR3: CASSSPGTGEKEQFF; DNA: TGTGCCAGCAGTTCCCCCGGGACAGGGGAAAAAGAGCAGTTCTTC
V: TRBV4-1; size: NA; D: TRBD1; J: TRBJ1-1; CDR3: CASSQGPGGTNTEAFF; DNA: TGCGCCAGCAGCCAAGGTCCAGGGGGCACGAACACTGAAGCTTTCTTT
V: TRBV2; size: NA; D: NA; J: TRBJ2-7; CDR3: CARGDRAREQYF; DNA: TGTGCCAGGGGGGATAGGGCACGCGAGCAGTACTTC
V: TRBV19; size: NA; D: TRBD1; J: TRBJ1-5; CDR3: CASSINPGGRSNQPQHF; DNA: TGTGCCAGTAGTATAAACCCAGGGGGGAGGAGCAATCAGCCCCAGCATTTT
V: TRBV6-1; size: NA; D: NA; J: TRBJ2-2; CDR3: CANSWGRTNTGELFF; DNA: TGTGCCAACTCCTGGGGGAGAACGAACACCGGGGAGCTGTTTTTT
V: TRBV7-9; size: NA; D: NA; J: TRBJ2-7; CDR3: CASSLGSSSVVGQYF; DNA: TGTGCCAGCAGCTTAGGGTCTAGCTCTGTAGTAGGGCAGTACTTC
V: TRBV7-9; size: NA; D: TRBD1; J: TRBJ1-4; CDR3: CASSLDRLGEKLFF; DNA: TGTGCCAGCAGCTTGGACAGGCTCGGTGAAAAACTGTTTTTT
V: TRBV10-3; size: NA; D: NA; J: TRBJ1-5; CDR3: CAISDWDQPQHF; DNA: TGTGCCATCAGTGATTGGGATCAGCCCCAGCATTTT
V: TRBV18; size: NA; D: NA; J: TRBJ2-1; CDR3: CASSPVPAREQFF; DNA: TGTGCCAGCTCACCAGTTCCGGCAAGGGAGCAGTTCTTC
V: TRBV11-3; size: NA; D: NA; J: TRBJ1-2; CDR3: CASSLGGNYGYTF; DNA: TGTGCCAGCAGCTTAGGGGGGAACTATGGCTACACCTTC
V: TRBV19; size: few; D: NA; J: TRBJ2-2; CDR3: CASKKIGPGVNTGELFF; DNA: TGTGCCAGTAAAAAGATTGGTCCAGGCGTTAACACCGGGGAGCTGTTTTTT
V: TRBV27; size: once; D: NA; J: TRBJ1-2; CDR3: CASSLKSGALGYTF; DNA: TGTGCCAGCAGTTTAAAATCGGGGGCGCTTGGCTACACCTTC
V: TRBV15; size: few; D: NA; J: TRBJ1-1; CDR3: CATSRPDLRTSEAFF; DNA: TGTGCCACCAGCAGACCAGATCTAAGGACGTCTGAAGCTTTCTTT
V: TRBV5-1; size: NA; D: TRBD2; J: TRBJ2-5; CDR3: CASSLAAGGWGRETQYF; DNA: TGCGCCAGCAGCTTGGCGGCGGGAGGATGGGGACGAGAGACCCAGTACTTC
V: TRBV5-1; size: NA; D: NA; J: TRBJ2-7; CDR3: CASSLGAGFLYEQYF; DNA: TGCGCCAGCAGCTTAGGGGCGGGGTTCCTCTACGAGCAGTACTTC
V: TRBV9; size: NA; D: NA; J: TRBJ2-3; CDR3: CASSQGTPGGGTDTQYF; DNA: TGTGCCAGCAGCCAAGGTACCCCCGGCGGGGGCACAGATACGCAGTATTTT
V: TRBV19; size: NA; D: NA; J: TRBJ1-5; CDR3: CASRISLTGNSNQPQHF; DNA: TGTGCCAGTAGGATAAGTTTGACAGGTAATAGCAATCAGCCCCAGCATTTT